The next 22 T cell receptor beta chains were all read from a single sample in a study of T cell responses to AZD1222 COVID-19 vaccine. Libraries were prepared by immunoSEQ multiplex PCR; TCRdb keeps only in-frame clonotypes and omits some of them. The table has around 100,000 clones, approximately 88% seen once; the top ten hold about 20%. The input for sequencing was peripheral blood, taken on day 0 of AZD1222 vaccination. The receptor source for this set is an adult in good health.

The gene calls are TRBV7-2 and TRBJ1-4; D is possibly TRBD1 (6 bases). Germline V gene lookup returns CDR1 SGHTA and CDR2 FQGNSA. With 6 bases removed from V and 4 bases from J, the gap between germline ends came to 12 bases. The CDR3 extends over 14 amino acids. The CDR3 spells CASSYRADNEKLFF. The DNA for the CDR3 is TGTGCCAGCAGTTACAGGGCCGATAATGAAAAACTGTTTTTT.

V gene TRBV19 combines with J gene TRBJ2-7, with 8 bases fitting TRBD1. This CDR3 contains 14 residues. J was trimmed by 0 bases and V by 5 bases; bases with no gene match: 3. Per the germline V gene, CDR1 is LNHDA and CDR2 is SQIVND (reference sequence). CDR3 loop: CASSGQGRSYEQYF. Here the CDR3 DNA reads TGTGCCAGTAGTGGACAGGGTCGCTCCTACGAGCAGTACTTC.

The chain couples TRBV6-1 to TRBJ2-7; TRBD1 matches at 10 bases. V dropped 0 bases and J dropped 3; count of bases not matched to a gene: 2. This CDR3 contains 15 residues. Germline-derived CDR1 and CDR2 are MNHNS and SASEGT. The CDR3 DNA follows: TGTGCCAGCAGTGAAGCGGGACAGGGGCTCTACGAGCAGTACTTC. Protein: CASSEAGQGLYEQYF.

The chain employs TRBV7-9 and TRBJ1-1; no reliable D call. The germline V and J ends were trimmed by 2 bases and 10 bases, with 20 bases remaining between them. The CDR3 sequence is 15 residues long. The germline V gene encodes CDR1 SEHNR and CDR2 FQNEAQ (reference sequence). CDR3 loop: CASSLKSLEFSGAFF. In DNA, the CDR3 is TGTGCCAGCAGCTTAAAGTCTCTGGAGTTTTCGGGAGCTTTCTTT.

V is TRBV18 and J is TRBJ1-1; D gene uncertain. V was trimmed by 3 bases and J by 1 base, leaving 6 bases between them. The CDR3 length is 13 residues. Germline V gives CDR1 KGHSH, CDR2 LQKENI. CDR3 amino acids: CASSPDSNTEAFF. CDR3 nucleotide sequence: TGTGCCAGCTCACCCGACTCGAACACTGAAGCTTTCTTT.

On this clone: The junction shows a germline mismatch at one end, possibly a read error. The chain recombines TRBV7-9 with TRBJ1-2, with a weak D call TRBD1 (5 bases). CDR3 size: 15 residues. Germline V CDR1 and CDR2: SEHNR, FQNEAQ (reference sequence). The CDR3 protein is CVSSLGSGQNYGYTF. In nucleotides, the CDR3 is TGTGTCAGCAGCTTAGGATCTGGACAAAACTATGGCTACACCTTC.

The V call is TRBV5-1, the J call TRBJ1-2, with a possible D match to TRBD1 (5 bases). The CDR3 has 14 residues. Trimming took 0 bases from V and 4 from J, leaving 10 bases between them. The V gene's germline CDR1 is SGHRS and CDR2 YFSETQ. The CDR3 DNA follows: TGCGCCAGCAGCTTGGCAGGGAACCGCTATGGCTACACCTTC. Amino acid sequence: CASSLAGNRYGYTF.

This chain uses TRBV6-4 with TRBJ2-5; 7 nucleotides match TRBD1. The germline CDR1 and CDR2 sequences are MRHNA and SNTAGT. CDR3 size: 15 residues. V dropped 6 bases and J dropped 2; count of bases not matched to a gene: 9. CDR3 region: CASRGQAPTQETQYF. In DNA form, the CDR3 reads TGTGCCAGCAGAGGACAGGCACCTACTCAAGAGACCCAGTACTTC.

The rearrangement uses TRBV11-2 and TRBJ1-3; D not resolved. V was cut by 1 base and J by 4 bases, with 11 bases left in between. CDR1 SGHAT and CDR2 FQNNGV come from the germline V gene. The CDR3 sequence is 15 residues long. The CDR3 sequence is CASSLATVSGNTIYF. The CDR3 nucleotides read TGTGCCAGCAGCTTAGCAACGGTATCAGGAAACACCATATATTTT.

The rearrangement uses TRBV7-6 and TRBJ2-1; the match to TRBD2 covers 10 bases. Germline CDR1 SGHVS, CDR2 FNYEAQ. The junction had 17 bases not matched to a gene; V was cut back by 6 bases and J by 9 bases. This CDR3 is built from 17 residues. CDR3 amino acids: CASRPTRGLAGEIEQFF. CDR3 in DNA: TGTGCCAGCAGGCCGACTAGGGGCCTAGCGGGAGAAATTGAGCAGTTCTTC.

This clone was found once. This chain links TRBV28 with TRBJ1-1; D is possibly TRBD1 (5 bases). The CDR3 totals 12 residues. Germline assignment: CDR1 MDHEN and CDR2 SYDVKM. Trimming took off 8 bases at V and 6 bases at J, with 13 bases between the two ends. The CDR3 protein is CASLSGVAEAFF. The CDR3 DNA sequence: TGTGCCAGCCTTTCGGGGGTCGCTGAAGCTTTCTTT.

The chain employs TRBV12-3 or TRBV12-4 and TRBJ2-5; D uncertain. The CDR3 spans 11 residues. V dropped 1 base and J dropped 10 bases, with 7 bases sitting between them. The CDR3 spells CASSLEVLQYF. DNA for the CDR3: TGTGCCAGCAGTTTAGAGGTCCTCCAGTACTTC.

A single count supports this clone. The rearrangement links TRBV5-4 to TRBJ2-1, with no clear D. Germline V gene lookup returns CDR1 SGHNT and CDR2 YYREEE (reference sequence). V lost 0 bases and J lost 3, with 7 bases in between. The CDR3 is 14 residues long. CDR3 DNA: TGTGCCAGCAGCTTGGTGGCCGACTACAATGAGCAGTTCTTC. Its translation: CASSLVADYNEQFF.

The sample holds one count of this clone. This sequence joins TRBV5-4 and TRBJ1-1; D is undetermined. Deletions cut 3 bases from V and 3 bases from J, with 12 bases between. CDR3 length equals 14 residues. Germline assignment: CDR1 SGHNT and CDR2 YYREEE (reference sequence). This CDR3 reads CASSSPIRYTEAFF. The CDR3 coding sequence is TGTGCCAGCAGCTCACCAATCAGGTACACTGAAGCTTTCTTT.

This clone turned up a few times. The chain employs TRBV9 and TRBJ1-3, with D unclear. Germline lookup yields CDR1 SGDLS and CDR2 YYNGEE. This CDR3 region has 14 residues. Trimming took off 2 bases at V and 8 bases at J, with 14 bases between the two ends. The CDR3 sequence: CASSVSSPEDTIYF. Written as DNA, the CDR3 is TGTGCCAGCAGCGTCAGTTCCCCCGAGGACACCATATATTTT.

The count of this clone is one. The chain uses TRBV4-3 and TRBJ2-6, with a weak D call TRBD1 (6 bases). This CDR3 is 21 amino acids long. Germline V CDR1 and CDR2: LGHNA, YSLEER. CDR3 DNA sequence: TGCGCTCATGAACTTACAGGGCAAGGGTTTTCGTCAGGCTCTGGGGCCAACGTCCTGACTTTC. This codes for CAHELTGQGFSSGSGANVLTF.

The chain couples TRBV6-5 to TRBJ2-7, with D possibly matching TRBD2 (5 bases). The CDR3 runs to 16 residues. Germline values: CDR1 MNHEY, CDR2 SVGAGI. V gave up 0 bases and J gave up 7 bases, with 19 bases separating them. The CDR3 coding sequence is TGTGCCAGCAGTTACTCATTGGGCCCGAGCGGCTCGGAGCAGTACTTC. It specifies CASSYSLGPSGSEQYF.

The chain combines TRBV7-2 with TRBJ2-1; 8 bases line up with TRBD1. Germline CDR1 is SGHTA and CDR2 is FQGNSA. The CDR3 totals 16 residues. J gave up 3 bases and V 0 bases, and 4 bases lay outside the gene matches. CDR3 region: CASSLARTGLYNEQFF. The CDR3 DNA sequence: TGTGCCAGCAGCTTAGCTAGGACAGGGCTCTACAATGAGCAGTTCTTC.

The rearrangement links TRBV27 to TRBJ2-7; the D gene is possibly TRBD1 (6 bases). Trimming removed 2 bases from V and 6 bases from J, with 23 bases in between. Looked up from germline, CDR1 is MNHEY and CDR2 is SMNVEV (reference sequence). The CDR3 length is 17 residues. CDR3 amino acids: CASSLIPDSPKTTEQYF. In DNA form, the CDR3 reads TGTGCCAGCAGTTTAATCCCGGACAGCCCAAAGACTACCGAGCAGTACTTC.

The rearrangement joins TRBV6-5 to TRBJ1-6; 10 bases agree with TRBD1. CDR1 and CDR2 from the germline V gene are MNHEY and SVGAGI. CDR3 size: 15 residues. J lost 10 bases, V lost 5 bases, and 8 bases had no gene match. CDR3 protein: CASSPWDRGTSPLHF. CDR3 DNA: TGTGCCAGCAGTCCCTGGGACAGGGGAACCTCACCCCTCCACTTT.

A note on this clone: This sample also contains other DNA sequences that code for the same CDR3. This sequence joins TRBV12-3 or TRBV12-4 and TRBJ1-2, with D perhaps matching TRBD1 (5 bases). This CDR3 has 13 residues. The V end lost 0 bases, the J end lost 5 bases, and 7 bases lay between the germline ends. In nucleotides, the CDR3 is TGTGCCAGCAGTTTAGCCGGGGGGTATGGCTACACCTTC. This sequence encodes CASSLAGGYGYTF.

The chain has TRBV19 and TRBJ1-1; 7 bases align to TRBD1. Germline assignment: CDR1 LNHDA and CDR2 SQIVND (reference sequence). This CDR3 is 13 amino acids long. The J segment lost 1 base and the V segment lost 6 bases, leaving 2 bases of the junction unmatched. The CDR3 sequence is CASRGTANTEAFF. The CDR3 DNA is TGTGCCAGTAGAGGGACAGCGAACACTGAAGCTTTCTTT.